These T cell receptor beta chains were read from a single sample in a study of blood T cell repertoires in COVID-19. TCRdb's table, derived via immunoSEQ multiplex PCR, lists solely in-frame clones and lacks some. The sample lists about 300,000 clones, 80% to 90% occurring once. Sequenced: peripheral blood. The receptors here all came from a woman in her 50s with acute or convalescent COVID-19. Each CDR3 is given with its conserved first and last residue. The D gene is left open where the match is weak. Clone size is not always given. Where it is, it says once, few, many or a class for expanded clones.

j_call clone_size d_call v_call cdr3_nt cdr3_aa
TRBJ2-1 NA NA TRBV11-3 TGTGCCAGCAGCCTTAGCGGTAGCTCCTACAATGAGCAGTTCTTC CASSLSGSSYNEQFF
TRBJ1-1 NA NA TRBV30 TGTGCCTGGAGTCTAATGAACACTGAAGCTTTCTTT CAWSLMNTEAFF
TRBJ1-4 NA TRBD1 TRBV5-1 TGCGCCAGCAGCCCCCTGGACAGGAGCCATGAAAAACTGTTTTTT CASSPLDRSHEKLFF
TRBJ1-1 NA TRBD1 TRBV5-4 TGTGCCAGCAGCGAGGGGACAGAAGGGGGTTTCTTT CASSEGTEGGFF
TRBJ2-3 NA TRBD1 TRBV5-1 TGCGCCAGCAGCCCCGGGACAGGGGGTACGGATACGCAGTATTTT CASSPGTGGTDTQYF
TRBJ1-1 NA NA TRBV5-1 TGCGCCAGCAGCTCTGGGGTAGGACACGCGAACACTGAAGCTTTCTTT CASSSGVGHANTEAFF
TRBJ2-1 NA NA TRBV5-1 TGCGCCAGCAGCCCAGGACAGTTCGGCCATGAGCAGTTCTTC CASSPGQFGHEQFF
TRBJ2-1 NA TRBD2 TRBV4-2 TGTGCCAGCAGCAGCGGGACTAGCGGGAGTACATCCTACAATGAGCAGTTCTTC CASSSGTSGSTSYNEQFF
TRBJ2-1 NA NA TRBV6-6 TGTGCCAGCGGGGAGGAGGCGAGGAGGTTCTTC CASGEEARRFF
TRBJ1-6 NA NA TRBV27 TGTGCCAGCAGTTTAGGGGCCAGCTCACCCCTCCACTTT CASSLGASSPLHF
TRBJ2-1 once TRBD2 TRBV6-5 TGTGCCAGCCGTCGGACTAGCGAGAATGAGCAGTTCTTC CASRRTSENEQFF
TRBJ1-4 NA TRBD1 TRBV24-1 TGTGCCACCGGAACCACACAGGGGACGGGGGAAAAACTGTTTTTT CATGTTQGTGEKLFF
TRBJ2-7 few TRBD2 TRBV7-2 TGTGCCAGCAACCACTTAGGGACTAGCGACCCTGAGCAGTACTTC CASNHLGTSDPEQYF